The clone carrying this TCR beta chain was seen once. The CDR3 has 13 residues. V lost 3 bases and J 4 bases, leaving 4 bases between the germline ends. The germline CDR1 and CDR2 sequences are LGHDT and YNNKEL (reference sequence). A quantity of about 0.5 to 1 ug RNA underwent reverse transcription using random hexamers. TCRdb reprocessed the immunoSEQ multiplex PCR reads with MiXCR, giving one entry per CDR3 protein. The sample shows hundreds of thousands of distinct CDR3 sequences, 90% to 97% of them seen only once. The data belong to a study of CD8 T cells in Susac syndrome. This chain joins TRBV3-1 and TRBJ2-6; D uncertain. Input material: CD4+ T cells from PBMCs. The sequence was obtained from a human donor with Susac syndrome. The CDR3 sequence: CASSQKGANVLTF. As DNA, the CDR3 is TGTGCCAGCAGCCAGAAAGGGGCCAACGTCCTGACTTTC.